The following is a T cell receptor beta chain sequence with its context. This entry is derived from a study of monozygotic twins with inflammatory bowel disease. Total RNA input per TCR library was around 4,000 ng. TCRdb re-called the 5' RACE reads and catalogs CDR3 proteins one per entry, DNA excluded. Across approximately 200,000 distinct CDR3 sequences, the top ten clones capture around 7.6% of the sample. It was from whole blood, with no T cell sorting, that total RNA was isolated. The germline V gene has CDR1 SGHRS and CDR2 YFSETQ. The CDR3 runs 14 residues. Sequenced: blood. V usage is TRBV5-1 and J usage is TRBJ1-4. This TCR came from a human donor with ulcerative colitis or Crohn's disease, or a healthy co-twin of an affected twin (not recorded which). The CDR3: CASSLEGSGEKLFF.